The 32 T cell receptor beta chains in this list originate from one sample, sequenced in a study of cytomegalovirus exposure and HLA in healthy donors. Primers: 60 Vbeta forward and 13 Jbeta reverse. Produced via immunoSEQ multiplex PCR; TCRdb's table is partial and in-frame only. The record lists approximately 120,000 clones, of which the ten most abundant hold about 2.2%. The material sequenced was PBMCs. The receptor set was obtained from a man aged 35 to 55 in good health and CMV-seronegative.

The chain joins TRBV11-1 to TRBJ2-7; D is ambiguous. The CDR3 consists of 15 residues. V was clipped by 5 bases and J by 1 base, with 15 bases between them. Germline loops: CDR1 SGHAT, CDR2 FQDESV (reference sequence). The CDR3 nucleotides read TGTGCCAGCAGCCCAGTTCTTACGAAGTCCTACGAGCAGTACTTC. Translation: CASSPVLTKSYEQYF.

Concerning this clone: The same CDR3 also results from other DNA sequences found in this sample. This chain joins TRBV5-1 and TRBJ2-3; D may be TRBD2 (6 bases). Germline assignment: CDR1 SGHRS and CDR2 YFSETQ. The V end was cut by 0 bases, the J end by 0 bases, with 11 bases between. The CDR3 length is 16 residues. CDR3 nucleotide sequence: TGCGCCAGCAGCTTGGGACTAGGGGCTAGCACAGATACGCAGTATTTT. Translating gives CASSLGLGASTDTQYF. The full variable domain, in which reference TRBV5-1 and TRBJ2-3 provide the parts outside the CDR3, is KAGVTQTPRYLIKTRGQQVTLSCSPISGHRSVSWYQQTPGQGLQFLFEYFSETQRNKGNFPGRFSGRQFSNSRSEMNVSTLELGDSALYLCASSLGLGASTDTQYFGPGTRLTVL.

As regards this clone: The same CDR3 is also encoded by other DNA sequences in this sample. J is TRBJ1-1 and V is TRBV7-9; 8 positions match TRBD1. CDR3 length: 15 residues. Germline lookup yields CDR1 SEHNR and CDR2 FQNEAQ (reference sequence). The V segment lost 5 bases and the J segment 2 bases; nucleotides outside the gene matches: 7. CDR3 nucleotide sequence: TGTGCCAGCAGCCCCTCGGACAGGGTTAACACTGAAGCTTTCTTT. It yields the protein CASSPSDRVNTEAFF.

This chain joins TRBV5-4 and TRBJ2-5; the D gene is possibly TRBD1 (7 bases). Germline CDR1 is SGHNT and CDR2 is YYREEE (reference sequence). V shed 4 bases and J shed 5 bases, with 18 bases lying between them. The CDR3 runs to 15 residues. The CDR3: CASSTPGGGGETQYF. The CDR3, as DNA: TGTGCCAGCAGCACCCCAGGGGGAGGAGGGGAGACCCAGTACTTC.

V gene TRBV28 combines with J gene TRBJ2-1; 8 bases are shared with TRBD2. The J segment lost 7 bases and the V segment lost 6 bases, leaving 11 bases of the junction unmatched. CDR3 size: 15 residues. Germline V lookup: CDR1 MDHEN, CDR2 SYDVKM. CDR3 nucleotide sequence: TGTGCCAGCAGCTGGAGTAGCGGGATCTCTAATGAGCAGTTCTTC. Protein sequence: CASSWSSGISNEQFF.

The gene calls are TRBV19 and TRBJ2-5; 10 bases line up with TRBD2. CDR3 length equals 16 residues. The germline V gene encodes CDR1 LNHDA and CDR2 SQIVND (reference sequence). Germline trimming cut 8 bases from V and 4 bases from J; bases unmatched to any gene: 13. The CDR3 nucleotides read TGTGCCAGTGGGGCTAGCGGGGGAGGGGGAGGAGAGACCCAGTACTTC. Translating gives CASGASGGGGGETQYF. The variable domain in full, with the rest retrieved from reference TRBV19 and TRBJ2-5, is DGGITQSPKYLFRKEGQNVTLSCEQNLNHDAMYWYRQDPGQGLRLIYYSQIVNDFQKGDIAEGYSVSREKKESFPLTVTSAQKNPTAFYLCASGASGGGGGETQYFGPGTRLLVL.

The chain is built from TRBV6-6 and TRBJ2-7; TRBD1 aligns across 11 bases. Per the germline V gene, CDR1 is MNHNY and CDR2 is SVGAGI (reference sequence). V lost 6 bases and J lost 6; bases outside the gene matches: 7. CDR3 length: 14 amino acids. The DNA of the CDR3 is TGTGCCAGCAGACACGGACAGGGGGCGACCGAGCAGTACTTC. Protein product: CASRHGQGATEQYF.

To note about this clone: Germline is not matched at one junction end, which may reflect a read error. The gene calls are TRBV7-8 and TRBJ1-4, with D unclear. This CDR3 is 13 amino acids long. CDR1 is SGHVS and CDR2 is FQNEAQ in the germline V gene. The CDR3: CASSTWANEKLFF. For the CDR3, the DNA is TGTGCCAGCAGCACTTGGGCTAACGAAAAACTGTTTTTT.

The V call is TRBV7-8, the J call TRBJ2-1; TRBD2 matches at 14 bases. The CDR3 runs to 16 residues. CDR1 and CDR2 from the germline V gene are SGHVS and FQNEAQ. V lost 8 bases and J lost 5; bases outside the gene matches: 8. CDR3 DNA sequence: TGTGCCAGCCAAGGGACTAGCGGGAGTTGGGACAATGAGCAGTTCTTC. Translating it yields CASQGTSGSWDNEQFF.

The J gene is TRBJ2-7, the V gene TRBV19; TRBD1 matches 8 bases. Germline CDR1 is LNHDA and CDR2 is SQIVND (reference sequence). The V segment lost 5 bases and the J segment 6 bases; nucleotides outside the gene matches: 9. The CDR3 is made up of 14 amino acids. The CDR3 loop is CASSAWDRWGEQYF. CDR3 bases: TGTGCCAGTAGTGCCTGGGACAGGTGGGGCGAGCAGTACTTC.

The chain employs TRBV5-8 and TRBJ2-5; 9 nucleotides line up with TRBD2. Trimming took 5 bases from V and 7 from J; bases not matched to a gene: 15. Germline V gene data show CDR1 as SGHTS and CDR2 as YDEGEE. This CDR3 is built from 16 residues. The CDR3 sequence is CASRAHPASGIMTQYF. The CDR3 bases are TGTGCCAGCAGAGCCCATCCGGCTAGCGGGATTATGACCCAGTACTTC.

This chain joins TRBV28 and TRBJ2-5, with 9 bases that match TRBD1. V lost 4 bases to trimming and J lost 6 bases; unmatched junction nucleotides: 3. The CDR3 consists of 13 residues. The germline gives CDR1 MDHEN, CDR2 SYDVKM. The CDR3 here is CASSWDRAKTQYF. In nucleotides, the CDR3 is TGTGCCAGCAGTTGGGACAGGGCGAAGACCCAGTACTTC.

The V and J genes are TRBV6-5 and TRBJ2-7; 8 bases are a match to TRBD1. In germline, CDR1 is MNHEY, CDR2 SVGAGI. The CDR3 length is 13 residues. The V and J ends lost 4 bases and 2 bases, in that order; junction bases with no gene match: 1. In DNA, the CDR3 is TGTGCCAGCAGTTCGACAGGGGCCTACGAGCAGTACTTC. It yields the protein CASSSTGAYEQYF.

This sequence joins TRBV7-9 and TRBJ2-1; TRBD2 might be the D (5 bases). The V gene's germline CDR1 is SEHNR and CDR2 FQNEAQ (reference sequence). The ends were cut back, 5 bases at V and 8 bases at J, with 22 bases in the middle. This CDR3 comprises 16 residues. The DNA for the CDR3 is TGTGCCAGCAGCACCCCTACGGGGAGCGCTGGTGATGAGCAGTTCTTC. Its protein product is CASSTPTGSAGDEQFF.

V usage is TRBV5-1 and J usage is TRBJ2-5; 12 positions agree with TRBD2. The V segment lost 4 bases and the J segment 2 bases; nucleotides outside the gene matches: 3. There are 15 residues in the CDR3. Germline V gives CDR1 SGHRS, CDR2 YFSETQ. This CDR3 reads CASSRTSGEQETQYF. CDR3 sequence (DNA): TGCGCCAGCAGCCGGACTAGCGGGGAACAAGAGACCCAGTACTTC. Full variable domain (remainder filled in from reference TRBV5-1 and TRBJ2-5): KAGVTQTPRYLIKTRGQQVTLSCSPISGHRSVSWYQQTPGQGLQFLFEYFSETQRNKGNFPGRFSGRQFSNSRSEMNVSTLELGDSALYLCASSRTSGEQETQYFGPGTRLLVL.

The V call is TRBV29-1, the J call TRBJ2-1; 11 nucleotides align to TRBD2. V shed 5 bases, J shed 2 bases, and the junction held 5 bases outside the gene matches. The CDR3 covers 15 residues. CDR1 SQVTM and CDR2 ANQGSEA come from the germline V gene. In DNA form, the CDR3 reads TGCAGCGTTCAAACTAGCGGGAGAGCCTACAATGAGCAGTTCTTC. It specifies CSVQTSGRAYNEQFF.

The chain links TRBV6-1 to TRBJ1-2; tentatively, D is TRBD1 (6 bases). Germline V CDR1 and CDR2: MNHNS, SASEGT. The V and J ends lost 6 bases and 0 bases respectively, with 11 bases between them. This CDR3 has 14 amino acids. The DNA of the CDR3 is TGTGCCAGCAGGGCTCAGGGGACTAACTATGGCTACACCTTC. It specifies CASRAQGTNYGYTF.

The J gene is TRBJ2-3, the V gene TRBV6-4, with D possibly matching TRBD1 (6 bases). Looked up from germline, CDR1 is MRHNA and CDR2 is SNTAGT. Trimming pared 0 bases from V and 7 bases from J, leaving 17 bases between. This CDR3 spans 16 amino acids. This CDR3 reads CASSDSGQGRRNTQYF. The CDR3 nucleotides are TGTGCCAGCAGTGACTCGGGCCAGGGGCGCAGAAATACGCAGTATTTT.

For the CDR3, the DNA is TGTGCCAGCAGCGGTACTAGCGTCAGCTCCTACAATGAGCAGTTCTTC. It specifies CASSGTSVSSYNEQFF. V and J are TRBV7-9 and TRBJ2-1; TRBD2 aligns across 7 bases. The CDR3 is 16 amino acids. V trimming: 5 bases; J trimming: 0 bases; junction bases outside the gene matches: 7. Germline CDR1 reads SEHNR; CDR2 reads FQNEAQ (reference sequence).

CDR3 coding DNA: TGTGCCTGGAGTAAGAGCGGGACAAACAATGAGCAGTTCTTC. It yields the protein CAWSKSGTNNEQFF. The chain employs TRBV30 and TRBJ2-1, with a weak D call TRBD2 (7 bases). The germline gives CDR1 GTSNPN, CDR2 SVGIG (reference sequence). V was trimmed by 2 bases and J by 5 bases, leaving 13 bases between them. The CDR3 consists of 14 residues.

The CDR3 sequence is CASSPRAGETPGANVLTF. Written as DNA, the CDR3 is TGTGCCAGCAGCCCAAGGGCAGGGGAGACACCTGGGGCCAACGTCCTGACTTTC. This sequence joins TRBV11-3 and TRBJ2-6; maybe TRBD1 (6 bases). Deletions cut 5 bases from V and 2 bases from J, with 19 bases between. This CDR3 region has 18 residues. Germline V gene lookup returns CDR1 SGHNT and CDR2 YENEEA.

The genes are TRBV2 and TRBJ2-3, with 7 nucleotides matching TRBD1. This CDR3 comprises 14 residues. Unmatched junction bases numbered 8, after V lost 7 bases and J lost 4 bases. Germline CDR1 is SNHLY and CDR2 is FYNNEI. This CDR3 reads CASNIRQGADTQYF. The CDR3 coding sequence is TGTGCCAGCAATATCAGACAGGGAGCAGATACGCAGTATTTT.

J is TRBJ1-1 and V is TRBV4-2; no firm D call. The CDR3 has 15 residues. Germline assignment: CDR1 LGHNA and CDR2 YNFKEQ. The V gene lost 2 bases and the J gene lost 1 base, with 11 bases spanning the gap. The CDR3 DNA sequence: TGTGCCAGCAGCCAACCTTACTCACCGAACACTGAAGCTTTCTTT. Translation gives CASSQPYSPNTEAFF.

CDR3 coding DNA: TGTGCCAGCCTGCGACAGGGGAACACCGGGGAGCTGTTTTTT. It encodes CASLRQGNTGELFF. The J gene is TRBJ2-2, the V gene TRBV5-8; TRBD1 aligns across 7 bases. J gave up 1 base and V 7 bases, and 4 bases lay outside the gene matches. The CDR3 consists of 14 residues. Germline V gene lookup returns CDR1 SGHTS and CDR2 YDEGEE.

The chain couples TRBV5-1 to TRBJ2-5; 11 bases map to TRBD2. Trimming at V came to 3 bases and at J to 4 bases, leaving 5 bases not matched to a gene. This CDR3 contains 15 residues. CDR1 and CDR2 (germline): SGHRS, YFSETQ. CDR3 nucleotides: TGCGCCAGCAGCTACCTAGCGGGGGGCGGAGAGACCCAGTACTTC. Translating it yields CASSYLAGGGETQYF.

This chain links TRBV5-1 with TRBJ2-2; 11 bases agree with TRBD1. The J segment lost 7 bases and the V segment lost 4 bases, leaving 3 bases of the junction unmatched. The CDR3 covers 14 residues. Germline-derived CDR1 and CDR2 are SGHRS and YFSETQ. CDR3 sequence: CASSGQGAFGELFF. The CDR3 DNA reads as TGCGCCAGCAGCGGACAGGGGGCTTTCGGGGAGCTGTTTTTT.

The chain has TRBV7-3 and TRBJ2-1; D perhaps matches TRBD2 (5 bases). Trimming cost V 4 bases and J 7 bases, with 11 bases left between them. In germline, CDR1 is SGHTA, CDR2 FQGTGA. This CDR3 has 13 amino acids. CDR3 residues: CASSSTSLNEQFF. In nucleotides, the CDR3 is TGTGCCAGCAGCTCCACTAGTTTAAATGAGCAGTTCTTC.

V and J are TRBV9 and TRBJ2-1; 13 bases align to TRBD2. CDR1 SGDLS and CDR2 YYNGEE come from the germline V gene. Losses at the gene ends were 0 bases for V and 9 bases for J; bases not matched to a gene: 6. The CDR3 sequence is 16 residues long. The CDR3 reads CASSVVGLAGVGEQFF. The CDR3 DNA follows: TGTGCCAGCAGCGTAGTAGGACTAGCGGGAGTCGGTGAGCAGTTCTTC.

The chain is built from TRBV6-1 and TRBJ1-2; 8 bases line up with TRBD1. Looked up from germline, CDR1 is MNHNS and CDR2 is SASEGT. With V trimmed by 3 bases and J by 7 bases, 7 bases remained unmatched. The CDR3 runs 14 residues. CDR3 sequence reads: CASSDGQGMGGYTF. The CDR3, as DNA: TGTGCCAGCAGTGACGGACAGGGAATGGGTGGCTACACCTTC.

The chain joins TRBV4-1 to TRBJ1-5; no reliable D call. V lost 4 bases to trimming and J lost 0 bases, with 10 bases between them. The CDR3 spans 15 residues. CDR1 is MGHRA, CDR2 YSYEKL, per germline. CDR3 residues: CASSPSGNSNQPQHF. The CDR3 bases are TGCGCCAGCAGCCCAAGCGGGAATAGCAATCAGCCCCAGCATTTT.

This sequence joins TRBV10-1 and TRBJ2-3; 9 nucleotides align to TRBD2. The CDR3 contains 16 residues. CDR1 is WNHNN, CDR2 SYGVQD, per germline (reference sequence). With 0 bases clipped from V and 7 bases from J, the junction kept 8 bases outside the gene matches. The CDR3 loop reads CASSESGSGRRNTQYF. In DNA, the CDR3 is TGCGCCAGCAGTGAGTCGGGTAGCGGGAGAAGAAATACGCAGTATTTT.

V gene TRBV25-1 combines with J gene TRBJ2-5; 11 nucleotides align to TRBD2. The CDR3 extends over 18 amino acids. The J segment lost 5 bases and the V segment lost 8 bases, leaving 19 bases of the junction unmatched. Per the germline V gene, CDR1 is MGHDK and CDR2 is SYGVNS. The chain's CDR3 is CASRTTGSGRALRETQYF. The CDR3 DNA reads TGTGCCAGCCGAACTACTGGTAGCGGGAGGGCCCTTAGGGAGACCCAGTACTTC.